The clone carrying this T cell receptor (beta chain) was seen a few times. For TCRbeta, the library was prepared with unique molecular identifiers. A single record per CDR3 protein comes from TCRdb applying MiXCR to the PCR reads. The profile shows just over 350,000 distinct CDR3 sequences, more than 10% of them singletons. This specimen comes from a study of T-cell reconstitution after alpha-beta-depleted transplantation in children. Trimming cost V 4 bases and J 8 bases, with 12 bases left between them. The CDR3 consists of 13 residues. CDR1 SGDLS and CDR2 YYNGEE come from the germline V gene. The chain combines TRBV9 with TRBJ2-2; D is unresolved. The sequencing used PBMCs, collected from the stem cell graft. This TCR came from a human donor who donated a stem cell graft to a child with Fanconi anemia. The CDR3 DNA is TGTGCCAGCAGCCCCAATACTCGGGGGGAGCTGTTTTTT. As protein: CASSPNTRGELFF.